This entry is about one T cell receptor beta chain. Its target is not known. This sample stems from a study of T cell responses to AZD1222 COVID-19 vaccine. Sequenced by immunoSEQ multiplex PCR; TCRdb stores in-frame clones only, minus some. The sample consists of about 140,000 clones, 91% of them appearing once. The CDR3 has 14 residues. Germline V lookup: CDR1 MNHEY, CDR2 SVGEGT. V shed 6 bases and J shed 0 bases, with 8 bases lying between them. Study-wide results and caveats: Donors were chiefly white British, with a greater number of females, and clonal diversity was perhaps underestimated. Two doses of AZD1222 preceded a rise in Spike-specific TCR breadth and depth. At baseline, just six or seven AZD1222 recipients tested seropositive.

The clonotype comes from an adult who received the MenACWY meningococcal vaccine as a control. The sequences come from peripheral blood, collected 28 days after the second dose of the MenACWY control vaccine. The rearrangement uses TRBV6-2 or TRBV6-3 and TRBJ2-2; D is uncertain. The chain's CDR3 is CASSPLANTGELFF. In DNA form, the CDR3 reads TGTGCCAGCAGCCCCTTAGCGAACACCGGGGAGCTGTTTTTT.